This TCR beta chain was identified during a study of T cell responses to AZD1222 COVID-19 vaccine. This clone has only one observation. The repertoire was sequenced with immunoSEQ multiplex PCR; TCRdb's copy has only in-frame clones and lacks some. The sample gives 130,000 to 150,000 clones, under 95% of which show up once; about 3% is in the top ten. The origin of this receptor is an adult in good health. The sample here was peripheral blood, taken on day 0 of MenACWY control vaccination.

CDR3 coding DNA: TGTGCCTGGAGTAAAGGGGGCTACACCTTC. It specifies CAWSKGGYTF. V usage is TRBV30 and J usage is TRBJ1-2; D is undetermined. V lost 2 bases and J 8 bases, leaving 6 bases between the germline ends. The CDR3 has 10 amino acids. Germline loops: CDR1 GTSNPN, CDR2 SVGIG (reference sequence).